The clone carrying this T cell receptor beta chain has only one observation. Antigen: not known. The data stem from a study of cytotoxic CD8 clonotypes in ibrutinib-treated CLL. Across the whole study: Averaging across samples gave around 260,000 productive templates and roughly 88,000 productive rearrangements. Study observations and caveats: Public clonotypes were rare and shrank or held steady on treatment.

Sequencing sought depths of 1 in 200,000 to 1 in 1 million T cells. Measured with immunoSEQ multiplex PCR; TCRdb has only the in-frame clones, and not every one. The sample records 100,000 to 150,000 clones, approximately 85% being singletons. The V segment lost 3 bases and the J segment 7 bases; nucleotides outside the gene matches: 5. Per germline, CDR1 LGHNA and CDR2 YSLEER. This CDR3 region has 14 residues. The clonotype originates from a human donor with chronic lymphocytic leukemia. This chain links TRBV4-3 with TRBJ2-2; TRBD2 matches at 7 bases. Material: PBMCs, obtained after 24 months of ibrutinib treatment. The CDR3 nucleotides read TGCGCCAGCAGCCACCTTGGGGGGGACGGGGAGCTGTTTTTT. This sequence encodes CASSHLGGDGELFF.